This is a list of T cell receptor beta chains from one sample in a study of tumor-infiltrating lymphocytes in oesophageal squamous cell carcinoma. MiXCR, run by TCRdb on the PCR reads, gives a single entry per CDR3 protein. The repertoire consists of more than 15,000 distinct CDR3 sequences, with approximately 46% occurring once and the leading ten covering around 24%. The sample was esophageal tumor tissue. Receptor source: a male donor with esophageal squamous cell carcinoma. Both conserved end residues are part of each CDR3. The D gene is left open where the match is weak. A row's size may be missing; if present it is once, few, many or a size class.

j_call clone_size v_call d_call cdr3_length cdr3_aa cdr3_nt
TRBJ2-5 NA TRBV6-6 NA 13 CASSTRVGETQYF TGTGCCAGCAGTACCCGGGTAGGAGAGACCCAGTACTTC
TRBJ2-5 few TRBV7-9 NA 14 CASSLARQEETQYF TGTGCCAGCAGCTTAGCGCGACAGGAAGAGACCCAGTACTTC
TRBJ2-5 NA TRBV7-9 TRBD2 14 CASSPHSGVETQYF TGTGCCAGCAGCCCTCATAGCGGGGTGGAGACCCAGTACTTC
TRBJ1-1 NA TRBV10-1 NA 16 CASSEPWTEANTEAFF TGCGCCAGCAGTGAGCCCTGGACAGAGGCGAACACTGAAGCTTTCTTT
TRBJ2-5 NA TRBV5-6 NA 15 CASSLARTDKETQYF TGTGCCAGCAGCTTGGCCAGGACAGATAAAGAGACCCAGTACTTC
TRBJ1-3 NA TRBV5-1 NA 12 CASQGLGNTIYF TGCGCCAGCCAGGGTTTAGGAAACACCATATATTTT
TRBJ2-1 NA TRBV7-2 NA 13 CASSLQVRDEQFF TGTGCCAGCAGCTTACAGGTGCGGGATGAGCAGTTCTTC
TRBJ2-1 NA TRBV7-9 NA 14 CASSLGSSPETQFF TGTGCTAGCAGCTTAGGCTCTAGCCCAGAGACCCAGTTCTTC
TRBJ2-7 few TRBV10-3 NA 14 CAISEMTPSYEQYF TGTGCCATCAGTGAAATGACTCCGTCCTACGAGCAGTACTTC
TRBJ2-5 NA TRBV5-5 TRBD1 16 CASSQKTGGGGETQYF TGTGCCAGCAGTCAAAAGACAGGGGGAGGAGGAGAGACCCAGTACTTC
TRBJ2-1 medium-sized TRBV7-9 NA 15 CASSLVLGSYNEQFF TGTGCCAGCAGCTTAGTTCTCGGCTCCTACAATGAGCAGTTCTTC
TRBJ2-2 few TRBV7-6 TRBD1 15 CASSPQGADTGELFF TGTGCTAGCAGCCCACAGGGGGCGGACACCGGGGAGCTGTTTTTT
TRBJ2-1 NA TRBV11-2 TRBD2 14 CASSGRDYYNEQFF TGTGCCAGCAGCGGCCGGGACTACTACAATGAGCAGTTCTTC
TRBJ2-7 NA TRBV7-2 NA 15 CASSLAILARNEQYF TGTGCCAGCAGCTTAGCTATCCTAGCCCGTAATGAGCAGTACTTC
TRBJ2-5 NA TRBV28 NA 13 CASNSVLSETQYF TGTGCCAGCAACAGCGTCTTATCGGAGACCCAGTACTTC
TRBJ2-1 few TRBV7-6 TRBD2 12 CASSRRAVAGPF TGTGCCAGCAGCCGAAGGGCGGTAGCGGGCCCCTTC
TRBJ2-2 medium-sized TRBV7-7 NA 13 CASSLGGTGELFF TGTGCTAGCAGCTTAGGAGGCACCGGGGAGCTGTTTTTT
TRBJ2-6 NA TRBV6-2/TRBV6-3 NA 15 CATSREHSGANVLTF TGTGCCACGTCGCGGGAACACTCTGGGGCCAACGTCCTGACTTTC
TRBJ2-3 NA TRBV10-2 NA 15 CASRGRGGRGDTQYF TGCGCCAGCAGGGGAAGGGGGGGGCGCGGAGATACGCAGTATTTT
TRBJ2-1 few TRBV6-6 NA 13 CASSYSPNYEQFF TGTGCCAGCAGTTACTCGCCCAATTATGAGCAGTTCTTC
TRBJ2-5 few TRBV7-2 NA 11 CASSFGETQYF TGTGCCAGCAGCTTCGGGGAGACCCAGTACTTC
TRBJ2-7 NA TRBV12-3/TRBV12-4 NA 14 CASSTTGPADEQYF TGTGCCAGCAGTACTACAGGGCCCGCGGACGAGCAGTACTTC
TRBJ2-5 NA TRBV7-9 NA 13 CASRRQAQETQYF TGTGCTAGCAGGCGGCAGGCGCAAGAGACCCAGTACTTC
TRBJ2-5 once TRBV11-2 NA 15 CASSAMAGLQETQYF TGTGCCAGCAGCGCAATGGCGGGACTCCAAGAGACCCAGTACTTC
TRBJ2-5 NA TRBV7-2 NA 16 CASSNPRTAGQETQYF TGTGCCAGCAGCAACCCAAGGACAGCCGGTCAAGAGACCCAGTACTTC
TRBJ2-4 NA TRBV7-2 NA 12 CASSLGQNIQYF TGTGCCAGCAGCTTAGGGCAAAACATTCAGTACTTC
TRBJ2-7 NA TRBV28 NA 13 CASSSLIPYEQYF TGTGCCAGCAGTTCCCTAATACCCTACGAGCAGTACTTC
TRBJ2-1 NA TRBV7-3 NA 15 CASSERGDSHNEQFF TGTGCCAGCAGCGAAAGGGGGGACTCCCACAATGAGCAGTTCTTC
TRBJ1-6 NA TRBV7-2 NA 11 CASSLYSPLHF TGTGCCAGCAGCTTATACTCACCCCTCCACTTT
TRBJ2-6 NA TRBV28 NA 17 CASSLGGSASGANVLTF TGTGCCAGCAGTTTAGGAGGGTCCGCCTCTGGGGCCAACGTCCTGACTTTC
TRBJ2-5 NA TRBV7-2 TRBD1 15 CASSLGTGSQETQYF TGTGCCAGCAGCTTAGGGACAGGGAGCCAAGAGACCCAGTACTTC
TRBJ2-1 few TRBV7-6 TRBD2 14 CASSLEWREGEQFF TGTGCCAGCAGCTTAGAGTGGCGGGAGGGTGAGCAGTTCTTC
TRBJ2-2 once TRBV28 TRBD2 18 CASSPRAGTSGVTGELFF TGTGCCAGCAGTCCTCGCGCGGGGACTAGCGGAGTCACCGGGGAGCTGTTTTTT
TRBJ2-5 NA TRBV15 NA 14 CATSREGVANEQYF TGTGCCACCAGCAGAGAAGGGGTGGCCAATGAGCAGTACTTC
TRBJ2-5 NA TRBV7-2 TRBD1 16 CASSPRQGAYQETQYF TGTGCCAGCAGCCCTAGACAGGGGGCATACCAAGAGACCCAGTACTTC
TRBJ2-7 NA TRBV7-2 NA 12 CASSPGLAPLHF TGTGCCAGCAGCCCAGGGTTGGCACCCCTCCACTTC
TRBJ2-1 few TRBV24-1 NA 16 CATSDQSPSSYNEQFF TGTGCCACCAGTGATCAGAGCCCTAGCTCCTACAATGAGCAGTTCTTC
TRBJ2-5 NA TRBV7-6 NA 12 CASSSPHETQYF TGTGCCAGCAGCTCACCTCACGAGACCCAGTACTTC
TRBJ2-5 NA TRBV12-3/TRBV12-4 TRBD2 14 CASSLRREKETQYF TGTGCCAGCAGTTTAAGGCGGGAGAAAGAGACCCAGTACTTC
TRBJ2-2 medium-sized TRBV10-3 NA 16 CAISRIGDSNTGELFF TGTGCCATCAGCCGTATAGGGGACTCGAACACCGGGGAGCTGTTTTTT
TRBJ1-3 few TRBV4-2 TRBD1 17 CASSQVKGQGFGNTIYF TGTGCCAGCAGCCAAGTTAAAGGACAGGGATTTGGAAACACCATATATTTT
TRBJ2-1 NA TRBV10-2 TRBD2 14 CASRVAGGEDEQFF TGCGCCAGCAGGGTAGCGGGAGGGGAGGATGAGCAGTTCTTC
TRBJ2-5 many TRBV6-1 NA 11 CASTIGETQYF TGTGCCAGCACCATCGGGGAGACCCAGTACTTC
TRBJ1-2 many TRBV5-6 NA 16 CASSPYPGYRGYGYTF TGTGCCAGCAGCCCCTATCCAGGGTATCGAGGCTATGGCTACACCTTC
TRBJ2-1 NA TRBV10-3 NA 11 CAISDYAEQFF TGTGCCATCAGTGACTATGCTGAGCAGTTCTTC
TRBJ1-4 NA TRBV12-3/TRBV12-4 NA 15 CASSLRQNFNEKLFF TGTGCCAGCAGTTTGAGGCAGAACTTTAATGAAAAACTGTTTTTT
TRBJ2-7 many TRBV11-3 NA 13 CASSQQPADEQYF TGTGCCAGCAGCCAACAGCCGGCGGACGAGCAGTACTTC
TRBJ2-3 NA TRBV11-2 TRBD2 16 CASSLDGGRAGGTQYF TGTGCCAGCAGCCTCGACGGCGGGAGGGCCGGAGGTACGCAGTATTTT
TRBJ2-5 NA TRBV7-6 NA 13 CASSLQANTEGFF TGTGCCAGCAGCTTACAGGCAAACACTGAAGGTTTCTTC
TRBJ2-5 NA TRBV7-6 NA 15 CASSLTLDREGEQYF TGTGCCAGCAGCTTAACACTGGACAGGGAGGGGGAGCAGTACTTC
TRBJ2-1 NA TRBV28 NA 15 CASTNGFSPTNEQFF TGTGCCAGCACTAATGGGTTCAGCCCCACCAATGAGCAGTTCTTC
TRBJ2-6 NA TRBV28 TRBD1 17 CASSSNRGVTGANVLTF TGTGCCAGCAGTTCGAACAGGGGGGTGACTGGGGCCAACGTCCTGACTTTC
TRBJ1-5 many TRBV28 NA 14 CASSLGRRYQPQHF TGTGCCAGCAGTTTGGGCAGAAGATATCAGCCCCAGCATTTT